This record concerns one TCR beta chain sequence. Original processing notes: Amplification of reference gene primers was used by the study to estimate nucleated cell counts. TCRdb's copy holds only in-frame clones and misses some; the assay was immunoSEQ multiplex PCR. V, J and clone size are those of that table, while D and trimming were read from the DNA. Of around 250,000 clones in the sample, around 85% were seen once. This CDR3 is built from 15 residues. Germline V gene sequence: CDR1 MNHEY, CDR2 SVGAGI. With V trimmed by 7 bases and J by 0 bases, 9 bases remained unmatched. This sample was taken from a study of blood T cell repertoires in COVID-19. Study-wide context: PBMCs, B-cell-depleted T cells, or T cells were the source of the cDNA or gDNA that made up the material.

This chain links TRBV6-5 with TRBJ2-7, with TRBD1 matching 7 bases. The source material was peripheral blood. This clonotype was sampled from a man aged 45-65 years with active or convalescent COVID-19. CDR3 region: CASTRRQGSSYEQYF. The CDR3 nucleotides are TGTGCCAGCACTCGACGACAGGGCAGCTCCTACGAGCAGTACTTC.